The 3 T cell receptor beta chains presented below share a single source sample, sequenced in a study of blood T cell repertoires in COVID-19. TCRdb keeps only in-frame clones here, not all; method: immunoSEQ multiplex PCR. The sample holds around 280,000 clones, 85% seen once. Sequencing input: peripheral blood. The receptors derive from a woman aged 45 to 65 with active or convalescent COVID-19.

A word on this clone: No DNA is shown, since the ends of the CDR3 on it are uncertain; the CDR3 is the one TCRdb lists. J is TRBJ2-7 and V is TRBV3-1 (or the pseudogene TRBV3-2); TRBD2 is the table's D call and was not checked against the DNA. Germline-derived CDR1 and CDR2 are LGHDT and YNNKEL (reference sequence). The CDR3 extends over 15 residues, inclusive of both ends. The CDR3 sequence is CASSFGAGSLYEQYF.

V and J are TRBV19 and TRBJ2-1; 11 bases fit TRBD2. Germline loops: CDR1 LNHDA, CDR2 SQIVND (reference sequence). J gave up 9 bases and V 3 bases, and 7 bases lay outside the gene matches. The CDR3 has 15 amino acids. The CDR3 coding sequence is TGTGCCAGTAGTATGATAGCGGGAGGGCCCAGTGAGCAGTTCTTC. Amino acids: CASSMIAGGPSEQFF.

This chain uses TRBV18 with TRBJ2-1, with 9 bases identical to TRBD1. CDR1 and CDR2 from the germline V gene are KGHSH and LQKENI. V gave up 3 bases and J gave up 7 bases; unmatched junction bases: 1. The CDR3 contains 13 residues. CDR3 DNA sequence: TGTGCCAGCTCACCGGGGACAGGGAATGAGCAGTTCTTC. It encodes CASSPGTGNEQFF. Together with reference TRBV18 and TRBJ2-1, the CDR3 gives the full variable domain: NAGVMQNPRHLVRRRGQEARLRCSPMKGHSHVYWYRQLPEEGLKFMVYLQKENIIDESGMPKERFSAEFPKEGPSILRIQQVVRGDSAAYFCASSPGTGNEQFFGPGTRLTVL.